Below, 28 T cell receptor beta chains from the same sample are listed, as sequenced in a study of blood T cell repertoires in COVID-19. Profiling relied on immunoSEQ multiplex PCR, and the TCRdb table lists in-frame clones only, not all of them. The top ten clones hold 3.5% to 5% of a sample with approximately 100,000 clones, around three quarters of them seen once. The sample consisted of peripheral blood. Receptors were obtained from a human donor in a cohort sampled during active or convalescent COVID-19.

The genes are TRBV19 and TRBJ1-1; D may be TRBD1 (6 bases). Germline CDR1 reads LNHDA; CDR2 reads SQIVND (reference sequence). The V and J ends lost 10 bases and 2 bases respectively, with 14 bases between them. The CDR3 runs 13 residues. The CDR3 bases are TGTGCCATACAGGGCCAGGCAAACACTGAAGCTTTCTTT. Its protein is CAIQGQANTEAFF.

The CDR3: CASSPRLAGRGEQFF. The CDR3 DNA sequence: TGTGCCAGCAGTCCCAGACTAGCGGGACGCGGTGAGCAGTTCTTC. The V and J genes are TRBV28 and TRBJ2-1, with 11 nucleotides matching TRBD2. The CDR3 sequence is 15 residues long. CDR1 MDHEN and CDR2 SYDVKM come from the germline V gene. Unmatched junction bases numbered 9, after V lost 5 bases and J lost 9 bases.

The CDR3 DNA reads TGTGCCAGCAGCTCTCAACGACTAGCGGGAGATACGCAGTATTTT. Amino acid sequence: CASSSQRLAGDTQYF. V is TRBV7-9 and J is TRBJ2-3; 10 bases line up with TRBD2. The V gene's germline CDR1 is SEHNR and CDR2 FQNEAQ (reference sequence). Losses at the gene ends were 4 bases for V and 5 bases for J; bases not matched to a gene: 6. The CDR3 is 15 amino acids. Variable domain in full (rest from reference TRBV7-9 and TRBJ2-3): DTGVSQNPRHKITKRGQNVTFRCDPISEHNRLYWYRQTLGQGPEFLTYFQNEAQLEKSRLLSDRFSAERPKGSFSTLEIQRTEQGDSAMYLCASSSQRLAGDTQYFGPGTRLTVL.

The DNA of the CDR3 is TGTGCCAGCAGTTTTGGCCCAAGGGGGAATGAGCAGTTCTTC. This translates into CASSFGPRGNEQFF. The chain has TRBV27 and TRBJ2-1, with a possible D match to TRBD1 (6 bases). Deletions cut 3 bases from V and 7 bases from J, with 13 bases between. The CDR3 spans 14 residues. Germline CDR1 MNHEY, CDR2 SMNVEV (reference sequence).

This clone was observed a handful of times. The chain uses TRBV7-9 and TRBJ2-2; D perhaps matches TRBD1 (6 bases). V dropped 4 bases and J dropped 4 bases, with 7 bases sitting between them. The CDR3 sequence is 13 residues long. The V gene's germline CDR1 is SEHNR and CDR2 FQNEAQ (reference sequence). CDR3 sequence: CASSSTGTGELFF. The CDR3 DNA is TGTGCCAGCAGCTCGACAGGCACCGGGGAGCTGTTTTTT.

The CDR3 DNA is TGTGCCAGCCAGGAGGGGGGGATAGGGGCCCAGTACTTC. This sequence encodes CASQEGGIGAQYF. The chain combines TRBV11-2 with TRBJ2-5; D possibly corresponds to TRBD2 (7 bases). Germline-derived CDR1 and CDR2 are SGHAT and FQNNGV. V was trimmed by 8 bases and J by 9 bases, leaving 19 bases between them. CDR3 length: 13 amino acids.

This chain connects TRBV5-6 to TRBJ1-1, with TRBD1 matching over 7 bases. Looked up from germline, CDR1 is SGHDT and CDR2 is YYEEEE. V shed 3 bases and J 1 base; nucleotides not matched to a gene: 0. The CDR3 contains 13 residues. The chain's CDR3 is CASSWDRNTEAFF. For the CDR3, the DNA is TGTGCCAGCAGCTGGGACAGGAACACTGAAGCTTTCTTT.

This sequence joins TRBV7-9 and TRBJ2-1; 9 bases map to TRBD2. The CDR3 sequence is 15 residues long. V was clipped by 5 bases and J by 7 bases; unmatched bases: 9. The germline CDR1 and CDR2 sequences are SEHNR and FQNEAQ (reference sequence). In DNA form, the CDR3 reads TGTGCCAGCAGCCCCGGGACTAGCAGGTTGAATGAGCAGTTCTTC. This translates into CASSPGTSRLNEQFF. Filled out from reference TRBV7-9 and TRBJ2-1, the complete variable domain reads DTGVSQNPRHKITKRGQNVTFRCDPISEHNRLYWYRQTLGQGPEFLTYFQNEAQLEKSRLLSDRFSAERPKGSFSTLEIQRTEQGDSAMYLCASSPGTSRLNEQFFGPGTRLTVL.

The genes are TRBV7-2 and TRBJ2-7, with a possible D match to TRBD1 (6 bases). The CDR3 spans 14 residues. In germline, CDR1 is SGHTA, CDR2 FQGNSA. V was pared by 4 bases and J by 6 bases, with 16 bases between. The DNA of the CDR3 is TGTGCCAGCAGCTCCTACCGGGACACCTTCGAGCAGTACTTC. Translation: CASSSYRDTFEQYF.

The chain uses TRBV19 and TRBJ2-1, with D tentatively TRBD1 (6 bases). CDR1 and CDR2 from the germline V gene are LNHDA and SQIVND (reference sequence). This CDR3 is built from 15 residues. Trimming took 4 bases from V and 3 from J, leaving 13 bases between them. As DNA, the CDR3 is TGTGCCAGTAGTAGTGCCAGGGGTCGCTACAATGAGCAGTTCTTC. This encodes CASSSARGRYNEQFF.

In its sample, this clone was seen once. The chain is built from TRBV6-1 and TRBJ2-7; tentatively, D is TRBD1 (6 bases). Germline V lookup: CDR1 MNHNS, CDR2 SASEGT. Trimming shortened V by 2 bases and J by 3 bases, and 23 bases separated the two germline ends. This CDR3 is built from 18 residues. CDR3 residues: CASSERGYSNPPGYEQYF. CDR3 bases: TGTGCCAGCAGTGAAAGGGGGTATAGCAATCCCCCTGGCTACGAGCAGTACTTC.

CDR3 protein: CASSLSPGLNYGYTF. Here the CDR3 DNA reads TGCGCCAGCAGCTTGTCCCCAGGGCTCAACTATGGCTACACCTTC. The chain links TRBV5-1 to TRBJ1-2; D is possibly TRBD1 (5 bases). V gave up 1 base and J gave up 2 bases, with 12 bases separating them. The CDR3 contains 15 residues. Germline V gene lookup returns CDR1 SGHRS and CDR2 YFSETQ.

In this sample, this clone turned up once. V usage is TRBV12-3 or TRBV12-4 and J usage is TRBJ1-4; D not resolved. V was pared by 6 bases and J by 15 bases, with 17 bases between. The CDR3 length is 12 residues. The DNA of the CDR3 is TGTGCCAGCAGCCGAGGAGGATTCAAAGTGTTTTTT. It is translated as CASSRGGFKVFF.

The rearrangement uses TRBV28 and TRBJ1-1, with D maybe TRBD1 (6 bases). CDR3 length equals 14 residues. Germline-derived CDR1 and CDR2 are MDHEN and SYDVKM. Trimming shortened V by 6 bases and J by 1 base, and 12 bases separated the two germline ends. This CDR3 reads CASRPGQTNTEAFF. The CDR3 bases are TGTGCCAGCAGGCCCGGACAGACGAACACTGAAGCTTTCTTT.

Points on this clone: Other DNA sequences in the same sample also yield this CDR3. The chain carries TRBV19 and TRBJ2-3; TRBD1 matches 8 bases. Germline V lookup: CDR1 LNHDA, CDR2 SQIVND (reference sequence). J lost 1 base, V lost 6 bases, and 0 bases had no gene match. The CDR3 runs to 13 residues. Here the CDR3 DNA reads TGTGCCAGTAGGGACAGGGGCACAGATACGCAGTATTTT. It is translated as CASRDRGTDTQYF.

V gene TRBV5-4 combines with J gene TRBJ1-2; TRBD1 agrees at 7 bases. The J segment lost 4 bases and the V segment lost 4 bases, leaving 7 bases of the junction unmatched. Germline values: CDR1 SGHNT, CDR2 YYREEE (reference sequence). The CDR3 length is 14 residues. The CDR3: CASSTKGQSYGYTF. In DNA form, the CDR3 reads TGTGCCAGCAGCACAAAGGGACAGAGCTATGGCTACACCTTC.

The chain uses TRBV7-9 and TRBJ2-7; 8 nucleotides match TRBD1. V gave up 2 bases and J gave up 0 bases; unmatched junction bases: 12. This CDR3 is 18 amino acids long. The germline V gene has CDR1 SEHNR and CDR2 FQNEAQ (reference sequence). The CDR3 DNA sequence: TGTGCCAGCAGCTTAATGGCCAGGGGGCCCTTGAGCTCCTACGAGCAGTACTTC. Translating gives CASSLMARGPLSSYEQYF.

The CDR3, as DNA: TGTGCCAGCAGCCAAGCCCACTTTCAGTATTTT. It specifies CASSQAHFQYF. V is TRBV14 and J is TRBJ2-3; D is uncertain. The CDR3 covers 11 residues. The V gene's germline CDR1 is SGHDN and CDR2 FVKESK. Trimming stripped 1 base from V and 12 bases from J, with 8 bases between.

CDR3 sequence (DNA): TGCAGCGTTGGTACCGGGAGAGGGGGCTACACCTTC. This sequence encodes CSVGTGRGGYTF. The V call is TRBV29-1, the J call TRBJ1-2, with D unresolved. The CDR3 contains 12 residues. The germline V and J ends were trimmed by 4 bases and 8 bases, with 14 bases remaining between them. From germline, CDR1 is SQVTM and CDR2 ANQGSEA.

The chain has TRBV13 and TRBJ2-7, with a possible D match to TRBD2 (5 bases). The germline V gene encodes CDR1 PRHDT and CDR2 FYEKMQ (reference sequence). This CDR3 spans 14 amino acids. The V gene lost 5 bases and the J gene lost 3 bases, with 14 bases spanning the gap. The CDR3: CASSLPGELYEQYF. The CDR3 DNA is TGTGCCAGCAGCCTACCCGGGGAGCTCTACGAGCAGTACTTC.

This chain connects TRBV5-4 to TRBJ2-3; maybe TRBD2 (5 bases). The germline V gene encodes CDR1 SGHNT and CDR2 YYREEE (reference sequence). V lost 1 base to trimming and J lost 2 bases, with 20 bases between them. This CDR3 region has 18 residues. The CDR3 nucleotides are TGTGCCAGCAGCTTGAAGTCTACGATGGGAGATAACACAGATACGCAGTATTTT. Residues: CASSLKSTMGDNTDTQYF.

The chain joins TRBV7-8 to TRBJ2-7; tentatively, D is TRBD2 (5 bases). This CDR3 has 14 residues. Germline values: CDR1 SGHVS, CDR2 FQNEAQ. V dropped 3 bases and J dropped 2 bases, with 11 bases sitting between them. In DNA, the CDR3 is TGTGCCAGCAGCTTTGGACCGACTACCTACGAGCAGTACTTC. Translating gives CASSFGPTTYEQYF.

The chain recombines TRBV3-1 (or the pseudogene TRBV3-2) with TRBJ2-1; TRBD2 aligns across 13 bases. CDR3 length: 19 amino acids. The germline gives CDR1 LGHDT, CDR2 YNNKEL (reference sequence). V gave up 1 base and J gave up 2 bases; unmatched junction bases: 8. CDR3 residues: CASSQGGLAGVHPYNEQFF. The CDR3 coding sequence is TGTGCCAGCAGCCAAGGAGGACTAGCGGGGGTCCATCCCTACAATGAGCAGTTCTTC.

This rearrangement joins TRBV7-9 to TRBJ2-2; TRBD1 aligns across 7 bases. V shed 5 bases, J shed 4 bases, and the junction held 10 bases outside the gene matches. The CDR3 is 16 amino acids. In germline, CDR1 is SEHNR, CDR2 FQNEAQ (reference sequence). The CDR3 DNA is TGTGCCAGCAGCGCCAGAACGGCAGGGGGCACCGGGGAGCTGTTTTTT. Translated, it gives CASSARTAGGTGELFF.

This clone was seen more than once but under ten times. The J gene is TRBJ1-2, the V gene TRBV5-4; TRBD1 agrees at 10 bases. V was clipped by 0 bases and J by 6 bases; unmatched bases: 5. The V gene's germline CDR1 is SGHNT and CDR2 YYREEE (reference sequence). The CDR3 is made up of 15 amino acids. The CDR3 region is CASSLVGQGDHGYTF. The CDR3 DNA follows: TGTGCCAGCAGCTTGGTAGGACAGGGGGATCATGGCTACACCTTC.

This clone was recorded once. This chain joins TRBV4-1 and TRBJ2-1, with 9 bases matching TRBD2. V shed 1 base and J 4 bases; nucleotides not matched to a gene: 8. The germline CDR1 and CDR2 sequences are MGHRA and YSYEKL. The CDR3 runs 17 residues. The CDR3 coding sequence is TGCGCCAGCAGCCAAGTAGGAGGCCTAGCGGGGTACAATGAGCAGTTCTTC. Its translation: CASSQVGGLAGYNEQFF.

The chain employs TRBV2 and TRBJ1-2; D may be TRBD1 (5 bases). The CDR3 extends over 13 amino acids. CDR1 and CDR2 (germline): SNHLY, FYNNEI. Trimming removed 6 bases from V and 8 bases from J, with 16 bases in between. As DNA, the CDR3 is TGTGCCAGCAGAGCTCAGGGCGGTAGGGGCTACACCTTC. Its translation is CASRAQGGRGYTF.

This clone has just one count. V and J are TRBV5-1 and TRBJ2-7; possible D gene TRBD2, 6 bases. Trimming left V 3 bases short and J 3 bases short, with 13 bases between. From germline, CDR1 is SGHRS and CDR2 YFSETQ. This CDR3 is built from 14 residues. The CDR3 here is CASSSGLLFYEQYF. CDR3 DNA sequence: TGCGCCAGCAGCTCGGGACTTCTCTTCTACGAGCAGTACTTC.